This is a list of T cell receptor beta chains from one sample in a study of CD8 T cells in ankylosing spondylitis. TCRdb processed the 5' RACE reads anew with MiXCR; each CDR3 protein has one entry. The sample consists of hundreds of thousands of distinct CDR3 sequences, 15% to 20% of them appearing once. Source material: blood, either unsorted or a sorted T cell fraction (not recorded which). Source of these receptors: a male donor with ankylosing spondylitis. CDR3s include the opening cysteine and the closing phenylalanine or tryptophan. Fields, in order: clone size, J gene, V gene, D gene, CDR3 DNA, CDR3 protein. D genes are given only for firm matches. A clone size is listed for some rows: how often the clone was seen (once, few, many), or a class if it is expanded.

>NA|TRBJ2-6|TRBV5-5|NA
TGTGCCAGCAGCCAGTATCGCAGCTCTGGGGCCAACGTCCTGACTTTC
CASSQYRSSGANVLTF
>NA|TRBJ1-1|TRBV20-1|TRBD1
TGCAGTGCCACGACGGGACAGGGGGCGCGGGAAGCTTTCTTT
CSATTGQGAREAFF
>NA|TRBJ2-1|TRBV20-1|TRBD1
TGCAGTGCTATTCCCGGGACAGCCTTGGGGGTCTCCTACAATGAGCAGTTCTTC
CSAIPGTALGVSYNEQFF
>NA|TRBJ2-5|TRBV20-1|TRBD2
TGCAGTGCCACACTGGCGGGGGGCCCCTTGGCCCAGTACTTC
CSATLAGGPLAQYF
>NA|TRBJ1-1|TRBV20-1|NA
TGCAGTGCTAGGGACACTGAAGCTTTCTTT
CSARDTEAFF
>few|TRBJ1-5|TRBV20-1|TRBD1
TGCAGTGCTCACCCATTCCGGGACAGGGGTATTCAGCCCCAGCATTTT
CSAHPFRDRGIQPQHF
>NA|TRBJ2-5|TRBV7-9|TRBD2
TGTGCCAGCAGCTCCCGCGGGCGGGGGGCAGAGACCCAGTACTTC
CASSSRGRGAETQYF
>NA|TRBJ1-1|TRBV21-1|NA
TGTGCCAGCAGCTCCCCGGGGGGAGATCCCACTGAAGCTTTCTTT
CASSSPGGDPTEAFF
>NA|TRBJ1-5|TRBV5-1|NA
TGCGCCAGCAGCGTCGTCCCAGGGGCTCAGCCCCAGCATTTT
CASSVVPGAQPQHF
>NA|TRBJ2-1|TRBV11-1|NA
TGTGCCAGCAGCTTAGTGAGGGGACTTGGACTAATATACAATGAGCAGTTCTTC
CASSLVRGLGLIYNEQFF
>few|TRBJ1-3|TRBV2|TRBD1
TGTGCCAGCAGTGATTCCGGGACAGCAAGCGCTGGAAACACCATATATTTT
CASSDSGTASAGNTIYF
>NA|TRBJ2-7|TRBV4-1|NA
TGCGCCAGCAGCCAAGACTGGGGACGCCTCGGGTCGGTCTACGAGCAGTACTTC
CASSQDWGRLGSVYEQYF
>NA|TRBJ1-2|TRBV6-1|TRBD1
TGTGCCAGCAGGACAGGGATTAACTATGGCTACACCTTC
CASRTGINYGYTF
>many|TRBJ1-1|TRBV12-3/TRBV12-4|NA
TGTGCCAGCAGTCGCCACGGTACTGAAGCTTTCTTT
CASSRHGTEAFF
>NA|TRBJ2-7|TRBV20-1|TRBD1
TGCAGTATGGGGGGGACAGGGCCCTACGAGCAGTACTTC
CSMGGTGPYEQYF
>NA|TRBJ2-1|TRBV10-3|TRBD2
TGTGCCATCGGCCGTGGGCGGGAGTGGGGCATCTTC
CAIGRGREWGIF
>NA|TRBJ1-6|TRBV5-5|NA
TGTGCCAGCAGCTTGGGGGTTCACGGTTCACCCCTCCACTTT
CASSLGVHGSPLHF
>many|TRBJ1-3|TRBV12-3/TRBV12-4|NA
TGTGCCAGCAGTTTTAGGAGCTCTGGAAACACCATATATTTT
CASSFRSSGNTIYF
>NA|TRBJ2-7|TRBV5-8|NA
TGTGCCAGCAGTGGCCGGATCACCTACGAGCAGTACTTC
CASSGRITYEQYF
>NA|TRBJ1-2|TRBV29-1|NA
TGCAGCGTTGAAGATCGCCGGGGGCTCTATGGCTACACCTTC
CSVEDRRGLYGYTF
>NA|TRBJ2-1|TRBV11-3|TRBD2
TGTGCCAGCAACTGGGCGTCGGGCGGGGGATCTTACAATGAGCAGTTCTTC
CASNWASGGGSYNEQFF
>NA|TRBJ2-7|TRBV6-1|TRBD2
TGTGCCAGCACTGGGACTAGCGGGGCCTACGAGCAGTACTTC
CASTGTSGAYEQYF
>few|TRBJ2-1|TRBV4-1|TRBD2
TGCGCCAGCAGCCAAAACTCAAGGACTAGCGGTAACTACAATGAGCAGTTCTTC
CASSQNSRTSGNYNEQFF
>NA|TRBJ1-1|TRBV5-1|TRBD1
TGCGCCAGCAGCTTGTGGGCAGGGGGTATGGGTACTGAAGCTTTCTTT
CASSLWAGGMGTEAFF
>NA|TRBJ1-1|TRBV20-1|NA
TGCAGTGCTAGAGTTCTGTTTCCCGGGGCCCTCTCGAACACTGAAGCTTTCTTT
CSARVLFPGALSNTEAFF
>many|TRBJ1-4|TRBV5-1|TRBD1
TGCGCCAGCAGCTCCGGGACAGGGGAAAAAGGTGAAAAACTGTTTTTT
CASSSGTGEKGEKLFF
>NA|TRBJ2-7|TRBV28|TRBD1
TGTGCCAGTCTGGAACAGGGGGGAACCTACGAGCAGTACTTC
CASLEQGGTYEQYF
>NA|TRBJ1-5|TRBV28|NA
TGTGCCAGCAGTTTGGCACAGGGAAACAATCAGCCCCAGCATTTT
CASSLAQGNNQPQHF
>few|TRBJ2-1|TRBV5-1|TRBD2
TGCGCCAGCAGCTCCCTAGCGGGGCCTAGCAATGAGCAGTTCTTC
CASSSLAGPSNEQFF
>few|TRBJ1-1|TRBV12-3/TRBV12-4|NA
TGTGCCAGCACCTACGTAGGGCATCGGGTTAACACTGAAGCTTTCTTT
CASTYVGHRVNTEAFF
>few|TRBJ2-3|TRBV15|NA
TGTGCCACCAGCAGAGTTGGGAAGGATACGCAGTATTTT
CATSRVGKDTQYF
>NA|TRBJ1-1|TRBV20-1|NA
TGCAGTGCTAGGGTGGGGAATCCGAACACTGAAGCTTTCTTT
CSARVGNPNTEAFF
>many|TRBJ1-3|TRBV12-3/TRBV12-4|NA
TGTGCCAGCAGCGCGGACTCCACGGGAAACACCATATATTTT
CASSADSTGNTIYF
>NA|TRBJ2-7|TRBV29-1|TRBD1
TGCAGCGTTTTGAACAGGGGACCCCCCTACGAGCAGTACTTC
CSVLNRGPPYEQYF
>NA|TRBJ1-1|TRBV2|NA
TGTGCCAGCAGTCCCCGGACGACCCCGAACACTGAAGCTTTCTTT
CASSPRTTPNTEAFF